This TCR beta chain is drawn from a study of blood T cell repertoires in COVID-19. The wider study: Samples of COVID-19 (acute and convalescent) were obtained from the United States, Italy and Spain.

The study assigned cohorts using participant-reported clinical history. The CDR3 consists of 15 residues. Germline assignment: CDR1 LNHDA and CDR2 SQIVND (reference sequence). The J segment lost 2 bases and the V segment lost 5 bases, leaving 6 bases of the junction unmatched. Clones were sequenced by immunoSEQ multiplex PCR, and TCRdb holds only the in-frame ones, with some missing. The sample carries 160,000 or so clones, about four fifths recorded once. The rearrangement uses TRBV19 and TRBJ2-7; TRBD1 aligns across 10 bases. The sequenced sample was PBMCs or T cells enriched from blood (not recorded which). This receptor was taken from a woman in her sixties or seventies who had recovered from COVID-19. CDR3 coding DNA: TGTGCCAGTAGTCTACAGGGGACAGGGGCCTACGAGCAGTACTTC. It specifies CASSLQGTGAYEQYF. Complete variable domain (other parts from reference TRBV19 and TRBJ2-7): DGGITQSPKYLFRKEGQNVTLSCEQNLNHDAMYWYRQDPGQGLRLIYYSQIVNDFQKGDIAEGYSVSREKKESFPLTVTSAQKNPTAFYLCASSLQGTGAYEQYFGPGTRLTVT.